This T cell receptor beta chain was observed in a study of tissue T cells after allogeneic stem cell transplantation. Trimming removed 1 base from V and 6 bases from J, with 9 bases in between. The V gene's germline CDR1 is KGHSH and CDR2 LQKENI. The CDR3 is 13 residues long. This table comes from immunoSEQ multiplex PCR, and its TCRdb copy is limited to in-frame clones, with some not included. The sample records around 1,300 clones, more than 60% being singletons. The chain combines TRBV18 with TRBJ1-1, with D perhaps matching TRBD1 (6 bases). This sequence was found in a male patient at least 60 years old with steroid-refractory graft-versus-host disease after an allogeneic stem cell transplant. Some T cells may be the graft donor's. The source material was bone marrow, sampled at autopsy. The CDR3 nucleotides read TGTGCCAGCTCACCACAAGCAGGGGCTGAAGCTTTCTTT. It yields the protein CASSPQAGAEAFF.